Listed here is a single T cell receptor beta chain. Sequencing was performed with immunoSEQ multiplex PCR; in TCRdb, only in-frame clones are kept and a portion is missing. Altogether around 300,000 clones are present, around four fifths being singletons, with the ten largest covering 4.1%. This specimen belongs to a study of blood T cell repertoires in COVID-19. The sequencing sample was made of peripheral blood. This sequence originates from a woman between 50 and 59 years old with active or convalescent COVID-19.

The chain's CDR3 is CASSIQGVTEAFF. The DNA for the CDR3 is TGTGCCAGCAGCATACAGGGGGTAACTGAAGCTTTCTTT. The chain links TRBV6-5 to TRBJ1-1; 8 bases line up with TRBD1. V shed 6 bases, J shed 5 bases, and the junction held 5 bases outside the gene matches. The CDR3 is made up of 13 amino acids. The germline V gene has CDR1 MNHEY and CDR2 SVGAGI.